Following are 13 T cell receptor beta chains from one sample sequenced in a study of CD8+CD57+ T cells in acquired aplastic anemia. Patients included in sequencing had previously demonstrated CD8+CD57+ cell expansion by flow cytometry. CDR3 and TCR beta VDJ profiling relied on genomic DNA as the template. TCRdb recomputed calls from the reads with MiXCR, one row per CDR3 protein. The repertoire includes about 240,000 distinct CDR3 sequences, more than 45% of them detected once, and 7.8% sits in the top ten. Input material: sorted CD4+, CD8+, or CD8+CD57+ T cells (not recorded which) from PBMCs. These receptors were taken from a human donor with aplastic anemia.

V usage is TRBV19 and J usage is TRBJ1-2, with D maybe TRBD1 (5 bases). V lost 5 bases to trimming and J lost 3 bases, with 16 bases between them. Germline loops: CDR1 LNHDA, CDR2 SQIVND (reference sequence). There are 15 residues in the CDR3. The CDR3 reads CASSSWDRLHYGYTF. CDR3 DNA sequence: TGTGCCAGTAGTTCCTGGGACCGACTCCACTATGGCTACACCTTC.

This clonotype was picked up a small number of times. This may be a read error: a much more frequent sequence differs by one nucleotide. The gene calls are TRBV12-3 or TRBV12-4 and TRBJ2-1, with D possibly TRBD1 on 6 matching bases. V was shortened by 8 bases and J by 8 bases, with 22 bases between the two germline ends. The CDR3 totals 15 residues. The CDR3 loop is CASLPDRRPYDEQFF. The DNA for the CDR3 is TGTGCCAGCCTACCCGACAGGCGACCTTACGATGAGCAGTTCTTC.

The rearrangement links TRBV6-1 to TRBJ2-3; D gene ambiguous. The CDR3 has 14 residues. V was shortened by 5 bases and J by 3 bases, with 12 bases between the two germline ends. Germline lookup yields CDR1 MNHNS and CDR2 SASEGT. Here the CDR3 DNA reads TGTGCCAGCAGTTACTCCTCTGTGACAGATACGCAGTATTTT. As protein: CASSYSSVTDTQYF.

This chain connects TRBV7-3 to TRBJ1-2, with D uncertain. Per germline, CDR1 SGHTA and CDR2 FQGTGA. The CDR3 consists of 13 residues. V lost 3 bases and J lost 7, with 12 bases in between. The CDR3 reads CASSFGPKGGYTF. In nucleotides, the CDR3 is TGTGCCAGCAGCTTTGGTCCCAAAGGTGGCTACACCTTC. The full variable domain, with the rest looked up from reference TRBV7-3 and TRBJ1-2, is GAGVSQTPSNKVTEKGKYVELRCDPISGHTALYWYRQSLGQGPEFLIYFQGTGAADDSGLPNDRFFAVRPEGSVSTLKIQRTERGDSAVYLCASSFGPKGGYTFGSGTRLTVV.

The V gene is TRBV9, the J gene TRBJ1-2; D is uncertain. Trimming removed 2 bases at V and 4 bases at J, with 12 bases between. CDR1 and CDR2 from the germline V gene are SGDLS and YYNGEE. The CDR3 spans 14 residues. CDR3 protein: CASSVQQSPYGYTF. CDR3 DNA sequence: TGTGCCAGCAGCGTGCAACAGTCTCCCTATGGCTACACCTTC.

This rearrangement joins TRBV4-1 to TRBJ1-5; D is uncertain. This CDR3 has 13 amino acids. The germline V gene has CDR1 MGHRA and CDR2 YSYEKL. The germline V and J ends were trimmed by 0 bases and 6 bases, with 6 bases remaining between them. The CDR3 DNA follows: TGCGCCAGCAGCCAAGATAACGCTCAGCCCCAGCATTTT. Encoded protein: CASSQDNAQPQHF.

V gene TRBV2 combines with J gene TRBJ1-2; D uncertain. V lost 4 bases and J lost 3, with 9 bases in between. The CDR3 extends over 13 amino acids. Per germline, CDR1 SNHLY and CDR2 FYNNEI. CDR3 sequence: CASSVRRDYGYTF. CDR3 sequence (DNA): TGTGCCAGCAGTGTTCGACGGGACTATGGCTACACCTTC. Filled out from reference TRBV2 and TRBJ1-2, the complete variable domain reads EPEVTQTPSHQVTQMGQEVILRCVPISNHLYFYWYRQILGQKVEFLVSFYNNEISEKSEIFDDQFSVERPDGSNFTLKIRSTKLEDSAMYFCASSVRRDYGYTFGSGTRLTVV.

This clonotype was found a few times. The chain couples TRBV4-1 to TRBJ1-1, with D possibly TRBD1 on 6 matching bases. Germline CDR1 and CDR2: MGHRA and YSYEKL. The CDR3 length is 14 residues. Trimming cost V 2 bases and J 4 bases, with 11 bases left between them. The CDR3 DNA reads as TGCGCCAGCAGCCAACCGACAGGTGGCACTGAAGCTTTCTTT. Its protein is CASSQPTGGTEAFF.

V and J are TRBV6-5 and TRBJ2-3; TRBD2 matches 11 bases. CDR3 size: 15 residues. J gave up 4 bases and V 8 bases, and 8 bases lay outside the gene matches. CDR1 is MNHEY and CDR2 is SVGAGI in the germline V gene. The CDR3 nucleotides are TGTGCCAGCGCCGAAACTAGCGGGAGTGCAGATACGCAGTATTTT. Protein product: CASAETSGSADTQYF.

There are many counts of this clonotype. The chain carries TRBV12-3 or TRBV12-4 and TRBJ1-5; D perhaps matches TRBD1 (6 bases). This CDR3 contains 14 residues. V was cut by 7 bases and J by 7 bases, with 17 bases left in between. The CDR3 reads CASTQWGAGQPQHF. CDR3 nucleotides: TGTGCCAGCACCCAGTGGGGGGCTGGACAGCCCCAGCATTTT.

This clonotype was observed at least ten times. V usage is TRBV7-9 and J usage is TRBJ1-1; 10 positions agree with TRBD1. CDR3 length: 16 amino acids. Germline lookup yields CDR1 SEHNR and CDR2 FQNEAQ (reference sequence). J was trimmed by 0 bases and V by 5 bases; bases with no gene match: 6. The CDR3 DNA sequence: TGTGCCAGCAGCAAGACAGGGGGCGAAATGAACACTGAAGCTTTCTTT. Translated: CASSKTGGEMNTEAFF.

The chain combines TRBV2 with TRBJ1-2, with TRBD1 as a possible D gene (6 bases). V was pared by 6 bases and J by 7 bases, with 18 bases between. The CDR3 has 14 residues. The germline V gene encodes CDR1 SNHLY and CDR2 FYNNEI. The CDR3 nucleotides are TGTGCCAGCAGCTTGCTTTTGGGGGCATCTGGCTACACCTTC. Protein product: CASSLLLGASGYTF.

The rearrangement links TRBV5-1 to TRBJ2-5, with 7 bases fitting TRBD2. The V gene end was trimmed by 3 bases and the J gene end by 3 bases; junction bases not matched to a gene: 5. CDR3 size: 14 residues. The germline V gene has CDR1 SGHRS and CDR2 YFSETQ. The CDR3 spells CASSSRTREETQYF. CDR3 nucleotides: TGCGCCAGCAGCTCACGGACTAGGGAAGAGACCCAGTACTTC.